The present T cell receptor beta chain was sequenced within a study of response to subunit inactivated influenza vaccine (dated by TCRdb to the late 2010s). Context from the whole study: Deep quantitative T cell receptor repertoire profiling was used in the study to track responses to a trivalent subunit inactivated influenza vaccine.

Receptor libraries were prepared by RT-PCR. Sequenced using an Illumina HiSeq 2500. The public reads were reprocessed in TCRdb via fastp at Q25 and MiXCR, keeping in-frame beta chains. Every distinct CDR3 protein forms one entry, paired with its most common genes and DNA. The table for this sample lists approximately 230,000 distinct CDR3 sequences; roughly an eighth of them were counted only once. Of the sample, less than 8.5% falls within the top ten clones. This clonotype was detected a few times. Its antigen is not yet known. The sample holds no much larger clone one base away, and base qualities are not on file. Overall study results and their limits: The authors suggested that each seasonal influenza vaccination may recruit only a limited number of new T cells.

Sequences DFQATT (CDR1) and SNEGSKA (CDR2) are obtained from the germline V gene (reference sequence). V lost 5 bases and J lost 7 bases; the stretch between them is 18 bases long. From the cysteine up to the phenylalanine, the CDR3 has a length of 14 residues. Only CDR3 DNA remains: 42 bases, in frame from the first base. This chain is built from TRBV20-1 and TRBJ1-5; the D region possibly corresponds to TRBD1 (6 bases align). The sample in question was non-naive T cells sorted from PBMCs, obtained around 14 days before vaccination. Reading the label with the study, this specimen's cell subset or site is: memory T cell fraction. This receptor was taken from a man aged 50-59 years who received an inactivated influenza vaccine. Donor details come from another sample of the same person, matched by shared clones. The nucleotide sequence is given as TGCAGTGCTGCCCCCATGGGGAGGGGGCAGCCCCAGCATTTT. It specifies CSAAPMGRGQPQHF.